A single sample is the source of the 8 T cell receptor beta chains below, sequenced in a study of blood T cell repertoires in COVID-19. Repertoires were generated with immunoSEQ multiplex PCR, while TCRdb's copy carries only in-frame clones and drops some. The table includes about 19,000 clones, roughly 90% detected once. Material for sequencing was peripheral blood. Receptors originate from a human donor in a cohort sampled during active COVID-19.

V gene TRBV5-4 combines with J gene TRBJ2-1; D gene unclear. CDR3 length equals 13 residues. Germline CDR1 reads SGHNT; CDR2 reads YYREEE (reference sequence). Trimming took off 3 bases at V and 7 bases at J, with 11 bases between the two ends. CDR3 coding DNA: TGTGCCAGCAGCTCCTATGCAAGTAATGAGCAGTTCTTC. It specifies CASSSYASNEQFF.

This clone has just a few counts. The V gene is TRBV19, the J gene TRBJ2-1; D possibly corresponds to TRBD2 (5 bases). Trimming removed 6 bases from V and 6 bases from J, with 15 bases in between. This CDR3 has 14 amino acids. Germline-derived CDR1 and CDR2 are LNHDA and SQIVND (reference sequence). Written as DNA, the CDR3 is TGTGCCAGTAGCGCCGGGGTCCTCCGCAATGAGCAGTTCTTC. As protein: CASSAGVLRNEQFF.

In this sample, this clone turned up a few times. CDR3 amino acids: CASSTGKGNSNQPQHF. The CDR3, as DNA: TGTGCCAGCAGCACAGGGAAGGGGAATAGCAATCAGCCCCAGCATTTT. This chain joins TRBV7-9 and TRBJ1-5, with D possibly being TRBD1 (6 bases). Germline-derived CDR1 and CDR2 are SEHNR and FQNEAQ (reference sequence). The germline V and J ends were trimmed by 5 bases and 0 bases, with 14 bases remaining between them. The CDR3 contains 16 residues.

CDR3 sequence reads: CASSLPGQGEKLFF. In DNA form, the CDR3 reads TGTGCCAGCAGCCTACCTGGACAGGGTGAAAAACTGTTTTTT. The chain couples TRBV5-6 to TRBJ1-4, with TRBD1 identical over 8 bases. CDR3 length equals 14 residues. Germline loops: CDR1 SGHDT, CDR2 YYEEEE. J was trimmed by 7 bases and V by 4 bases; bases with no gene match: 6.

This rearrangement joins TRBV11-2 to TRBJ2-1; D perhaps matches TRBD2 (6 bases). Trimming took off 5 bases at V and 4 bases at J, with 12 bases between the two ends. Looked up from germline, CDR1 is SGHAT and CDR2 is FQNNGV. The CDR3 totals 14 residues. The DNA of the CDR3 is TGTGCCAGCAGCCTTCCGGGAGCGTACAATGAGCAGTTCTTC. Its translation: CASSLPGAYNEQFF. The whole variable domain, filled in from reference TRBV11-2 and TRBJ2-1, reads EAGVAQSPRYKIIEKRQSVAFWCNPISGHATLYWYQQILGQGPKLLIQFQNNGVVDDSQLPKDRFSAERLKGVDSTLKIQPAKLEDSAVYLCASSLPGAYNEQFFGPGTRLTVL.

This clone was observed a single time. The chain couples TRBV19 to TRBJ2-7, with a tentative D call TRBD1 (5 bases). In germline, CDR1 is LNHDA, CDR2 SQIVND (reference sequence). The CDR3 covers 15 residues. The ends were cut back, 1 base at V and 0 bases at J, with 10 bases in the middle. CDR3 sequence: CASSIGGHSSYEQYF. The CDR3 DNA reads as TGTGCCAGTAGTATAGGGGGCCACAGCTCCTACGAGCAGTACTTC.

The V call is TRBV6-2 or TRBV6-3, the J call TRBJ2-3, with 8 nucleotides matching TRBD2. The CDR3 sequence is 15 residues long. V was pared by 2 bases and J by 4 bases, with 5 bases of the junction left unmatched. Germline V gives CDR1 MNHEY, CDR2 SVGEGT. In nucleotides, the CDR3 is TGTGCCAGCAGTTACACGGGACTAGGTTCAGATACGCAGTATTTT. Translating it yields CASSYTGLGSDTQYF.

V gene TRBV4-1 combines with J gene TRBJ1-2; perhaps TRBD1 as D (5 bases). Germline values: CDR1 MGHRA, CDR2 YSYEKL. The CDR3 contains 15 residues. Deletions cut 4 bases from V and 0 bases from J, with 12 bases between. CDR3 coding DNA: TGCGCCAGCAGCCTTGGGGGGGAAGCTAACTATGGCTACACCTTC. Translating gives CASSLGGEANYGYTF.